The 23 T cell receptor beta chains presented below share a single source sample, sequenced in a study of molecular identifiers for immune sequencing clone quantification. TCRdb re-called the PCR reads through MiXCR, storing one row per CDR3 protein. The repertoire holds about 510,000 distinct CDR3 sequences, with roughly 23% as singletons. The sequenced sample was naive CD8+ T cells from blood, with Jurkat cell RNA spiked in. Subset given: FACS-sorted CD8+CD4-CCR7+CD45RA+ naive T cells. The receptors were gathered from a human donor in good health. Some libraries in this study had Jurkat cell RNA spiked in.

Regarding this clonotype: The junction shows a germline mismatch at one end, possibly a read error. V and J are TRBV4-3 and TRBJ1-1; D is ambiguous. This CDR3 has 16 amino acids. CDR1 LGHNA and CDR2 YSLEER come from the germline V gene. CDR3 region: CASSQEVGVQTSEALF. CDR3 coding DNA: TGCGCCAGCAGCCAAGAGGTCGGTGTACAGACCTCTGAAGCTCTCTTT.

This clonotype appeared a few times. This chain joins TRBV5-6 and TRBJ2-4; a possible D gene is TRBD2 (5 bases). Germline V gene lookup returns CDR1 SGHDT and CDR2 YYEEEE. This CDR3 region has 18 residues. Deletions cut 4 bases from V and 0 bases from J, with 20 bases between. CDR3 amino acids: CASSTIHGLGIAKNIQYF. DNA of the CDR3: TGTGCCAGCAGCACGATACATGGACTCGGAATAGCCAAAAACATTCAGTACTTC. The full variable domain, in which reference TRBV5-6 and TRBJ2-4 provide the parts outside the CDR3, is DAGVTQSPTHLIKTRGQQVTLRCSPKSGHDTVSWYQQALGQGPQFIFQYYEEEERQRGNFPDRFSGHQFPNYSSELNVNALLLGDSALYLCASSTIHGLGIAKNIQYFGAGTRLSVL.

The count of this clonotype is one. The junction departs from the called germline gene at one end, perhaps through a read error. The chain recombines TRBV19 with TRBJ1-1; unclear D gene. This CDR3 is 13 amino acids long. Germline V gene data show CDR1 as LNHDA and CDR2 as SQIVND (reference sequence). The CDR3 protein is CASSADLNTEASF. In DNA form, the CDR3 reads TGTGCCAGTAGTGCAGATTTGAACACTGAAGCTTCCTTT.

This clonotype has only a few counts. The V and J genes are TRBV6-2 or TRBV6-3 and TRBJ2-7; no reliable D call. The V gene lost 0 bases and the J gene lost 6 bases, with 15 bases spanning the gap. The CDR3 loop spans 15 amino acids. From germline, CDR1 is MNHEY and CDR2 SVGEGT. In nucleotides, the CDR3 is TGTGCCAGCAGTTACTCGGACCCCGCGGTTGGCGAGCAGTACTTC. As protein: CASSYSDPAVGEQYF.

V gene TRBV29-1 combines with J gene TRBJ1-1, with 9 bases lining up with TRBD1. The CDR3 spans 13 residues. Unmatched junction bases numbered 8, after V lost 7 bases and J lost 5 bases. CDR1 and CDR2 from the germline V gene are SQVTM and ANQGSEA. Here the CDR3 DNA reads TGCAGCGCTCAACAGGGGGCTGGGACTGAAGCTTTCTTT. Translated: CSAQQGAGTEAFF.

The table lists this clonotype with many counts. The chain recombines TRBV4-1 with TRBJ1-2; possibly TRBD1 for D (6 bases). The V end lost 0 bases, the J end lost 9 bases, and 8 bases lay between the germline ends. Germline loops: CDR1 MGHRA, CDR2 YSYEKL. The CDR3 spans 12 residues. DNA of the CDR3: TGCGCCAGCAGCCAAGATCAGGGGAGCTACACCTTC. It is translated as CASSQDQGSYTF.

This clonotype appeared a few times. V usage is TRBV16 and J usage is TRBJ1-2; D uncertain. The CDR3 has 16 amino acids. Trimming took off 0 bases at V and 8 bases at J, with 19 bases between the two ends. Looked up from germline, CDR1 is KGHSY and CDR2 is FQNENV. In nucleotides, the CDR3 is TGTGCCAGCAGCCAATCGGGCAGATCCAGTTTAGAGGGCTACACCTTC. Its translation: CASSQSGRSSLEGYTF.

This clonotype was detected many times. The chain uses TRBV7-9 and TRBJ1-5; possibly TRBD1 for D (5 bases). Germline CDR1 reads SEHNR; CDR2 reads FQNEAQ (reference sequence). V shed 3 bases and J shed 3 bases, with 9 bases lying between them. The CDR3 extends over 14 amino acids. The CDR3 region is CASSFAGNNQPQHF. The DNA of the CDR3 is TGTGCCAGCAGCTTTGCAGGGAACAATCAGCCCCAGCATTTT.

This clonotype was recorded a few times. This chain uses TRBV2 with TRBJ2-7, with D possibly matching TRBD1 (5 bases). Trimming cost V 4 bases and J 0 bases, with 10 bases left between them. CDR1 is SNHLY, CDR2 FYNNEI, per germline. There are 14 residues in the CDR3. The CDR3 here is CASSVLGASYEQYF. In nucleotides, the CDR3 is TGTGCCAGCAGTGTGCTAGGGGCCTCCTACGAGCAGTACTTC.

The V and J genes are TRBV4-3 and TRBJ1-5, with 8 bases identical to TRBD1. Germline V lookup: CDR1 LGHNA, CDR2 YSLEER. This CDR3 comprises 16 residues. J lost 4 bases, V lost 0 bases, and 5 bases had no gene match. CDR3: CASSQDFQGANQPQHF. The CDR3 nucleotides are TGCGCCAGCAGCCAAGATTTTCAGGGGGCTAATCAGCCCCAGCATTTT.

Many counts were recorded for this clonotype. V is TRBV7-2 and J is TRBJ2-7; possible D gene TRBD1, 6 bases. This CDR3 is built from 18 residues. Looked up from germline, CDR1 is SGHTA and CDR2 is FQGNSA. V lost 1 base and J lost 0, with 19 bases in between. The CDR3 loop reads CASSLGLSGTTNSYEQYF. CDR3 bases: TGTGCCAGCAGCTTAGGGTTATCCGGGACAACCAACTCCTACGAGCAGTACTTC.

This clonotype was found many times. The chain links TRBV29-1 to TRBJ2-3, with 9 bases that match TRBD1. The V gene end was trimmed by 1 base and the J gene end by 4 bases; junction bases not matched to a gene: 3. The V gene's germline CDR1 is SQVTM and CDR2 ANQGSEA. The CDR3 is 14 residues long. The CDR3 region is CSVEGTGVADTQYF. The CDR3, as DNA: TGCAGCGTTGAAGGGACAGGGGTCGCAGATACGCAGTATTTT.

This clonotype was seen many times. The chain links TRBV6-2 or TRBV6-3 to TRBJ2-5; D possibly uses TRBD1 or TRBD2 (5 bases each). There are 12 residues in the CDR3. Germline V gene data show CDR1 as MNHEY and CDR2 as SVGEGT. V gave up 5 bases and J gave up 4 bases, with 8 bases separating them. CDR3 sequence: CASSGDVETQYF. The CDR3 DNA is TGTGCCAGCAGTGGGGACGTAGAGACCCAGTACTTC.

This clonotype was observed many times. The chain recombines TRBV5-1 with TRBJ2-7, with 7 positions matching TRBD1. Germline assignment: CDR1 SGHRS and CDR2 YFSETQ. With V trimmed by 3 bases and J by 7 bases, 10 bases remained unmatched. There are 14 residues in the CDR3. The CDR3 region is CASSSGTAMWEQYF. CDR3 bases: TGCGCCAGCAGCTCAGGGACAGCTATGTGGGAGCAGTACTTC.

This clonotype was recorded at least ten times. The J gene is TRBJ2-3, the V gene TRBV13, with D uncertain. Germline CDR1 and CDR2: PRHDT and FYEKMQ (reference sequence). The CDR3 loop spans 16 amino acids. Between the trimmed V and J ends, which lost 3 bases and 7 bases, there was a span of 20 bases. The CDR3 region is CASSLAGDGPINTQYF. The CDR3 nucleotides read TGTGCCAGCAGCTTGGCCGGCGATGGACCTATTAATACGCAGTATTTT.

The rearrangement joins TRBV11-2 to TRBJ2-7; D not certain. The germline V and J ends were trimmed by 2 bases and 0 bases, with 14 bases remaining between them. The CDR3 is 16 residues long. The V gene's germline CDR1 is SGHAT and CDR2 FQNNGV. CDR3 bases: TGTGCCAGCAGCTTAATTGACGGTGTCCCCTCCTACGAGCAGTACTTC. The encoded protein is CASSLIDGVPSYEQYF.

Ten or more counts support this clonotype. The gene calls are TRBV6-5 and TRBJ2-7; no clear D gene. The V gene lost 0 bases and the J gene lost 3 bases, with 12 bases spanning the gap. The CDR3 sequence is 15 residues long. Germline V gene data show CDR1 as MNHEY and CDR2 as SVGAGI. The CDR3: CASSYSGYALYEQYF. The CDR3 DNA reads TGTGCCAGCAGTTACTCGGGGTATGCGCTCTACGAGCAGTACTTC.

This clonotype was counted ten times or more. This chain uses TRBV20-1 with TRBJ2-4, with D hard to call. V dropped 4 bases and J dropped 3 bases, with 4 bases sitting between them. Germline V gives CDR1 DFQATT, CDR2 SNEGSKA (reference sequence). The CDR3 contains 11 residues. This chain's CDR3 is CSATSKNIQYF. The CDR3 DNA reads TGCAGTGCTACCAGCAAAAACATTCAGTACTTC.

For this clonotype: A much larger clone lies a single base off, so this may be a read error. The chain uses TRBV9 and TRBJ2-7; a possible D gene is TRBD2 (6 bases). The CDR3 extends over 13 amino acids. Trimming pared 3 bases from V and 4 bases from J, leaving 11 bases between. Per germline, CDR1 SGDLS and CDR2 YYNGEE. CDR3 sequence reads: CASSEGLGYEQYF. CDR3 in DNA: TGTGCCAGCAGCGAGGGACTGGGTTACGAGCAGTACTTC.

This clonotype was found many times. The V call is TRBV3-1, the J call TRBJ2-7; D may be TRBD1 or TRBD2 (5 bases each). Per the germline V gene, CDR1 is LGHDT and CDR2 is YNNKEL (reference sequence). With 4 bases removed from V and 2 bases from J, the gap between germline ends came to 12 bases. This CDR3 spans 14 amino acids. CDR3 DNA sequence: TGTGCCAGCAGCCCGGGACGTCTAGCCTACGAGCAGTACTTC. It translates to CASSPGRLAYEQYF.

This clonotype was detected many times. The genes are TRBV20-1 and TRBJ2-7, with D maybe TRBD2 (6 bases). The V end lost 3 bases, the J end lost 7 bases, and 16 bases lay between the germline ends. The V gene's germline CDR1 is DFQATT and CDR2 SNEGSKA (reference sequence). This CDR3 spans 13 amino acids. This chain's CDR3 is CSASGVAVGEQYF. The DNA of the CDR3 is TGCAGTGCTAGCGGGGTAGCGGTAGGGGAGCAGTACTTC.

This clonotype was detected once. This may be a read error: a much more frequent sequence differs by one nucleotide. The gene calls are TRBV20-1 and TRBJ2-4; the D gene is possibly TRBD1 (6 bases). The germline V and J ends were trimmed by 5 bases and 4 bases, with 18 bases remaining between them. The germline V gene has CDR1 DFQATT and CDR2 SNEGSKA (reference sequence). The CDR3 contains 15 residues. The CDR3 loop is CSAGAGAEPKNIQYF. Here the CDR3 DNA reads TGCAGTGCTGGAGCAGGGGCCGAACCTAAAAACATTCAGTACTTC.

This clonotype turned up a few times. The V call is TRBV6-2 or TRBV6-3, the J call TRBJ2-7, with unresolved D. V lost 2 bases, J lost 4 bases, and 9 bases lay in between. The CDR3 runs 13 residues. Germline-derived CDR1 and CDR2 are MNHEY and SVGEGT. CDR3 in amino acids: CASSYITGYEQYF. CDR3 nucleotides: TGTGCCAGCAGTTACATTACTGGATACGAGCAGTACTTC.